This record looks at one T cell receptor beta chain sequence and its context. The data originate from a study of blood T cell repertoires in COVID-19. Study details: Acute and convalescent COVID-19 samples came from the United States, Italy and Spain.

Germline CDR1 reads KGHSH; CDR2 reads LQKENI. V was pared by 6 bases and J by 5 bases, with 22 bases between. This CDR3 contains 16 residues. Sequencing was performed with immunoSEQ multiplex PCR; in TCRdb, only in-frame clones are kept and a portion is missing. Seen here are about 170,000 clones, around nine tenths observed once, and the top ten hold under 0.65%. This receptor was obtained from a man aged 60-69 years with COVID-19, enrolled during active disease. The chain combines TRBV18 with TRBJ2-5; D is possibly TRBD1 (5 bases). The sequenced material came from peripheral blood. CDR3 DNA sequence: TGTGCCAGCTCTGCCTACTCAGGGTTCCGTGAGGAGACCCAGTACTTC. Amino acid sequence: CASSAYSGFREETQYF.